The source of this TCR beta chain is a study of T cells in Graves' hyperthyroidism and ophthalmopathy (dated by TCRdb to between 2018 and 2021). Regarding the complete study: Peripheral blood was collected at initial diagnosis, before any treatment. After sampling, hyperthyroidism patients received methimazole starting at 30 mg daily, and ophthalmopathy patients received high-dose intravenous methylprednisolone. Whether ophthalmopathy could be predicted prospectively was tested in an independent validation cohort made up of roughly 20 hyperthyroidism patients plus 17 patients who later progressed to ophthalmopathy. In more than five Graves' hyperthyroidism patients, the study also compared T-cell repertoires from thyroid tissue with T-cell repertoires from blood. The paper describes TCR Vbeta CDR3 sequencing of around 140 peripheral blood samples, made up of about 41 ophthalmopathy patients, around 78 hyperthyroidism patients and roughly 17 progressor patients. A discovery cohort of approximately 100 patients, about 44 with Graves' ophthalmopathy and 57 with stable Graves' hyperthyroidism, was used to find distinguishing TCR V-J signatures. The approximately 100 discovery patients were randomly divided into training and test sets at a 7:3 ratio. Here is what the overall study found, with its caveats: Blood samples also contained most of the expanded thyroid clonotypes (frequency above 0.001), which suggests that blood repertoires may reflect thyroid immune responses. No statistical method was used to fix the sample size in advance, and group allocation was not hidden from the investigators. During validation, the model predicted progression to ophthalmopathy a median of about 6.3 months ahead of onset, with around 65% sensitivity and less than 85% specificity. In cross-validation, a model built on a 13 V-J signature told ophthalmopathy apart from stable hyperthyroidism with approximately 90% sensitivity and about 81% specificity, and in testing the same model reached 80%/75%.

TCR beta CDR3 regions were amplified from RNA transcripts. A first-round RT-PCR of the TCR CDR3 used the HTBI primer set with the Qiagen OneStep RT-PCR kit. A second multiplex PCR round built the libraries, followed by size selection and purification. Paired-end sequencing of the libraries was performed with 100 bp reads on an Illumina HiSeq2000. On the study's bioinformatics: Raw data were processed with SOAPnuke, discarding reads with adapters, uncalled bases, mean Phred below 15, or no exact constant-primer or identifier match. COPE v1.2.5 was used to merge high-quality paired reads, and clonotypes were defined as unique nucleotide sequences. Clonotypes were aligned to IMGT TRBV, TRBD and TRBJ reference segments using MiTCR v1.1. The analysis was restricted to V-J combinations with a frequency above 0.0001, which together covered just over 99% of the repertoires. A TCS score was defined as the ratio between F50 (clonal expansion) and ExV (chaos), using BLOSUM62-based TCRdist between CDR3 peptides within each V-J. Welch's t-statistics and random forest reduced roughly 500 V-J features to around 14, which were used in a naive Bayes classifier (R e1071). The public reads were reprocessed in TCRdb via fastp at Q25 and MiXCR, keeping in-frame beta chains. A single entry per CDR3 protein holds the most common genes and DNA from its merged rows. The authors' filters were not applied to this entry. The sample table contains some 570,000 distinct CDR3 sequences; only one count was recorded for approximately 14% of them. Of the sample, roughly 7.7% is held by the ten largest clones.

In the ophthalmopathy patients, disease was moderately to severely active, with a Clinical Activity Score of 3 or more, a NOSPECS grade of 4 or more, and a duration of less than 3 months. Patients with uncontrolled infections, other autoimmune diseases, pregnancy or lactation were excluded. Diagnoses were based on clinical symptoms, serum thyroxine and TRAb, thyroid ultrasound and orbital computed tomography. Ficoll-Paque density gradient centrifugation was used to isolate PBMCs from 10 ml of fresh peripheral blood. Trizol reagent was used to extract total RNA, and RNA quality was then checked on an Agilent 2100 Bioanalyzer. CDR1 and CDR2, looked up from the germline V gene, are SGHVS and FNYEAQ. V ends up 2 bases short and J 4 bases short, with an unmatched junction base count of 8. CDR3 length: 17 amino acids, cysteine to phenylalanine. Of all the DNA, just the CDR3 is kept, 51 bases in frame from base 1.

With respect to this clonotype: No antigen is known for it. There are no base qualities to consult, and no much larger clone falls within one base.

The material sequenced was blood. The sequence is built from TRBV7-6 and TRBJ2-6; 7 middle bases align to TRBD1. The sequence derives from a woman between 18 and 29 years old with Graves' ophthalmopathy. The DNA reads TGTGCCAGCAGCTTACCTCTGACAGGGCCCGGGGCCAACGTCCTGACTTTC. It specifies CASSLPLTGPGANVLTF.